These 29 T cell receptor beta chains were all obtained from the same sample, sequenced in a study of shared clonotypes between healthy human individuals. TCRdb's copy holds only in-frame clones and misses some; the assay was immunoSEQ multiplex PCR. This sample has approximately 810,000 clones; 80% to 95% occur once, and the top ten carry 24%. Terminally differentiated effector memory CD45RA+ cells were excluded by CCR7 positive selection of CD45RO-negative cells. Sequenced input: naive CD8+ T cells sorted from blood. The receptors stem from a man in his thirties or forties in good health.

The chain carries TRBV11-2 and TRBJ2-1; 12 bases align to TRBD2. CDR3 size: 16 residues. V dropped 5 bases and J dropped 4; count of bases not matched to a gene: 6. Germline V CDR1 and CDR2: SGHAT, FQNNGV. The CDR3 coding sequence is TGTGCCAGCAGCATCAGACTAGCGGGAGATTACAATGAGCAGTTCTTC. Translation gives CASSIRLAGDYNEQFF.

The chain employs TRBV27 and TRBJ2-1, with D possibly being TRBD1 or TRBD2 (5 bases each). Germline-derived CDR1 and CDR2 are MNHEY and SMNVEV (reference sequence). CDR3 length: 15 residues. V dropped 5 bases and J dropped 0 bases, with 11 bases sitting between them. CDR3 in amino acids: CASSVGVASYNEQFF. The CDR3 bases are TGTGCCAGCAGTGTGGGGGTGGCCTCCTACAATGAGCAGTTCTTC.

The V gene is TRBV30, the J gene TRBJ2-7; weak D call: TRBD2 (6 bases). Germline V gene sequence: CDR1 GTSNPN, CDR2 SVGIG (reference sequence). Deletions cut 3 bases from V and 4 bases from J, with 13 bases between. CDR3 length equals 13 residues. The CDR3 spells CAWSGSFGYEQYF. The DNA of the CDR3 is TGTGCCTGGAGCGGGAGTTTTGGATACGAGCAGTACTTC.

This clone occurred once. The rearrangement joins TRBV25-1 to TRBJ2-2; 9 nucleotides agree with TRBD2. V was clipped by 3 bases and J by 4 bases; unmatched bases: 6. CDR3 length: 16 residues. Germline V gives CDR1 MGHDK, CDR2 SYGVNS. The CDR3 nucleotides read TGTGCCAGCAGTGAGATAGCGGGAGCGATCACCGGGGAGCTGTTTTTT. Encoded protein: CASSEIAGAITGELFF.

This chain uses TRBV15 with TRBJ2-7, with D hard to call. This CDR3 spans 12 amino acids. The germline gives CDR1 LNHNV, CDR2 YYDKDF (reference sequence). With 1 base removed from V and 5 bases from J, the gap between germline ends came to 6 bases. CDR3 coding DNA: TGTGCCACCAGCAGAGGGCTAGACGAGCAGTACTTC. Amino acid sequence: CATSRGLDEQYF.

V usage is TRBV2 and J usage is TRBJ1-1, with TRBD1 as a possible D gene (6 bases). Between the trimmed V and J ends, which lost 0 bases and 5 bases, there was a span of 13 bases. Looked up from germline, CDR1 is SNHLY and CDR2 is FYNNEI. The CDR3 consists of 15 residues. Here the CDR3 DNA reads TGTGCCAGCAGTGAAGCGGCAGGGGATAGAACTGAAGCTTTCTTT. This codes for CASSEAAGDRTEAFF.

This clone occurred once. Additional DNA sequences in this sample encode the identical CDR3. J is TRBJ2-3 and V is TRBV12-5; D is uncertain. The CDR3 runs 12 residues. V lost 6 bases to trimming and J lost 5 bases, with 9 bases between them. Per germline, CDR1 LGHNT and CDR2 FRNRAP. This CDR3 reads CASGFPGDTQYF. DNA of the CDR3: TGTGCTAGTGGGTTCCCGGGAGATACGCAGTATTTT.

The V gene is TRBV7-9, the J gene TRBJ2-5, with 9 nucleotides matching TRBD1. With V trimmed by 5 bases and J by 5 bases, 18 bases remained unmatched. CDR1 is SEHNR, CDR2 FQNEAQ, per germline (reference sequence). This CDR3 has 18 amino acids. DNA of the CDR3: TGTGCCAGCAGCCAAACTAAAATCCGGGACAGGGTTGGGGAGACCCAGTACTTC. This encodes CASSQTKIRDRVGETQYF. The complete variable domain, with remaining parts taken from reference TRBV7-9 and TRBJ2-5, reads DTGVSQNPRHKITKRGQNVTFRCDPISEHNRLYWYRQTLGQGPEFLTYFQNEAQLEKSRLLSDRFSAERPKGSFSTLEIQRTEQGDSAMYLCASSQTKIRDRVGETQYFGPGTRLLVL.

This clone has just a few counts. The J gene is TRBJ2-1, the V gene TRBV19; perhaps D is TRBD1 or TRBD2 (5 bases each). V gave up 7 bases and J gave up 3 bases, with 10 bases separating them. Germline assignment: CDR1 LNHDA and CDR2 SQIVND (reference sequence). The CDR3 covers 13 residues. DNA for the CDR3: TGTGCCAGTACGGGACGAGACTACAATGAGCAGTTCTTC. As protein: CASTGRDYNEQFF.

The chain recombines TRBV5-4 with TRBJ2-5; possibly TRBD1 for D (5 bases). The V and J ends lost 7 bases and 14 bases respectively, with 9 bases between them. The CDR3 totals 8 residues. Germline CDR1 and CDR2: SGHNT and YYREEE (reference sequence). The CDR3 region is CASWGPYF. CDR3 nucleotide sequence: TGTGCCAGCTGGGGCCCTTACTTC.

The rearrangement links TRBV5-1 to TRBJ2-3, with D tentatively TRBD1 (6 bases). Germline CDR1 SGHRS, CDR2 YFSETQ. Trimming shortened V by 4 bases and J by 4 bases, and 10 bases separated the two germline ends. The CDR3 spans 13 residues. CDR3 loop: CASSTGSPDTQYF. CDR3 nucleotides: TGCGCCAGCAGCACAGGGAGTCCAGATACGCAGTATTTT.

The rearrangement links TRBV5-1 to TRBJ2-7, with D perhaps TRBD2 (6 bases). CDR1 is SGHRS, CDR2 YFSETQ, per germline. There are 14 residues in the CDR3. The ends were cut back, 4 bases at V and 2 bases at J, with 13 bases in the middle. This CDR3 reads CASSPGTLTYEQYF. The DNA of the CDR3 is TGCGCCAGCAGCCCCGGGACTCTGACCTACGAGCAGTACTTC.

The chain has TRBV11-2 and TRBJ2-1; 8 bases match TRBD2. This CDR3 is 15 amino acids long. After removal of 5 bases from V and 3 bases from J, the junction contained 6 bases not matched to a gene. The germline gives CDR1 SGHAT, CDR2 FQNNGV. The CDR3 protein is CASSPTGTSYNEQFF. The CDR3 DNA follows: TGTGCCAGCAGCCCCACAGGGACTAGCTACAATGAGCAGTTCTTC.

This sequence joins TRBV10-2 and TRBJ2-4; 9 bases are a match to TRBD1. The germline V gene encodes CDR1 WSHSY and CDR2 SAAADI. This CDR3 comprises 16 residues. J lost 2 bases, V lost 2 bases, and 4 bases had no gene match. CDR3 in DNA: TGCGCCAGCAGTGAGCCGGGACAGGGATCCAAAAACATTCAGTACTTC. Translated, it gives CASSEPGQGSKNIQYF.

The chain uses TRBV4-3 and TRBJ2-7; 7 nucleotides align to TRBD2. Germline assignment: CDR1 LGHNA and CDR2 YSLEER. The CDR3 length is 16 residues. J gave up 3 bases and V 0 bases, and 8 bases lay outside the gene matches. CDR3 in DNA: TGCGCCAGCAGCCAAGATTTTTCGGGCGGGGGCTACGAGCAGTACTTC. Translation: CASSQDFSGGGYEQYF.

The chain joins TRBV18 to TRBJ2-5; D call uncertain. Per the germline V gene, CDR1 is KGHSH and CDR2 is LQKENI. Trimming cost V 3 bases and J 1 base, with 9 bases left between them. The CDR3 loop spans 14 amino acids. The CDR3 loop reads CASSPTLTQETQYF. CDR3 sequence (DNA): TGTGCCAGCTCACCCACTCTCACCCAAGAGACCCAGTACTTC.

The genes are TRBV9 and TRBJ2-7; 7 bases are a match to TRBD2. Germline CDR1 reads SGDLS; CDR2 reads YYNGEE. CDR3 length: 14 amino acids. V lost 0 bases to trimming and J lost 5 bases; unmatched junction nucleotides: 5. CDR3 DNA sequence: TGTGCCAGCAGCGTAGACCCCACTAGCGACGAGCAGTACTTC. This encodes CASSVDPTSDEQYF. The full variable domain, completed using reference TRBV9 and TRBJ2-7, is DSGVTQTPKHLITATGQRVTLRCSPRSGDLSVYWYQQSLDQGLQFLIQYYNGEERAKGNILERFSAQQFPDLHSELNLSSLELGDSALYFCASSVDPTSDEQYFGPGTRLTVT.

This chain connects TRBV14 to TRBJ2-7; D might be TRBD1 (6 bases). Per germline, CDR1 SGHDN and CDR2 FVKESK. The CDR3 extends over 15 amino acids. Between the trimmed V and J ends, which lost 7 bases and 0 bases, there was a span of 16 bases. The CDR3 loop is CASTPPGHPSYEQYF. As DNA, the CDR3 is TGTGCCAGCACCCCCCCGGGACACCCCTCCTACGAGCAGTACTTC.

The chain couples TRBV14 to TRBJ2-1; D is uncertain. V shed 0 bases and J shed 6 bases, with 12 bases lying between them. Germline values: CDR1 SGHDN, CDR2 FVKESK. This CDR3 is 15 amino acids long. The CDR3, as DNA: TGTGCCAGCAGCCAAGAGGTCGGTAGCAGCAATGAGCAGTTCTTC. Translating gives CASSQEVGSSNEQFF. The full variable domain, completed using reference TRBV14 and TRBJ2-1, is EAGVTQFPSHSVIEKGQTVTLRCDPISGHDNLYWYRRVMGKEIKFLLHFVKESKQDESGMPNNRFLAERTGGTYSTLKVQPAELEDSGVYFCASSQEVGSSNEQFFGPGTRLTVL.

This chain joins TRBV19 and TRBJ1-5, with 12 bases identical to TRBD1. The CDR3 contains 16 residues. Trimming cost V 4 bases and J 6 bases; bases outside gene matches: 7. CDR1 LNHDA and CDR2 SQIVND come from the germline V gene (reference sequence). The CDR3 sequence is CASSRRDRGHPQPQHF. CDR3 DNA: TGTGCCAGTAGTAGACGGGACAGGGGGCACCCTCAGCCCCAGCATTTT.

This clone has a single count. The CDR3 here is CASSLEVIEKLFF. CDR3 in DNA: TGTGCCAGCAGCTTAGAAGTGATTGAAAAACTGTTTTTT. The chain employs TRBV11-2 and TRBJ1-4; D gene uncertain. The CDR3 sequence is 13 residues long. Germline lookup yields CDR1 SGHAT and CDR2 FQNNGV. Deletions cut 0 bases from V and 7 bases from J, with 6 bases between.

This clone appeared once. The V gene is TRBV6-5, the J gene TRBJ2-1, with 8 bases identical to TRBD2. Germline loops: CDR1 MNHEY, CDR2 SVGAGI. The CDR3 consists of 15 residues. J gave up 7 bases and V 2 bases, and 7 bases lay outside the gene matches. DNA of the CDR3: TGTGCCAGCAGTTACCAAAGCGGGAGCCGGAATGAGCAGTTCTTC. It yields the protein CASSYQSGSRNEQFF.

The chain combines TRBV2 with TRBJ2-5, with TRBD1 matching over 7 bases. The CDR3 has 18 residues. Germline V gives CDR1 SNHLY, CDR2 FYNNEI. J gave up 5 bases and V 4 bases, and 19 bases lay outside the gene matches. For the CDR3, the DNA is TGTGCCAGCAGTGTACTGAGACAGGGACGTTCTGGGTATGAGACCCAGTACTTC. The encoded protein is CASSVLRQGRSGYETQYF. The complete variable domain, with remaining parts taken from reference TRBV2 and TRBJ2-5, reads EPEVTQTPSHQVTQMGQEVILRCVPISNHLYFYWYRQILGQKVEFLVSFYNNEISEKSEIFDDQFSVERPDGSNFTLKIRSTKLEDSAMYFCASSVLRQGRSGYETQYFGPGTRLLVL.

As concerns this clone: The sample contains more than one DNA sequence encoding this CDR3. This rearrangement joins TRBV6-5 to TRBJ2-3, with D tentatively TRBD2 (6 bases). V shed 0 bases and J shed 6 bases, with 10 bases lying between them. The CDR3 has 14 residues. Germline V gene lookup returns CDR1 MNHEY and CDR2 SVGAGI. The CDR3 bases are TGTGCCAGCAGTTACTCGGCAGGGAGGGATACGCAGTATTTT. This sequence encodes CASSYSAGRDTQYF.

The V call is TRBV7-9, the J call TRBJ2-2; D may be TRBD2 (5 bases). V was clipped by 1 base and J by 7 bases, with 7 bases between them. Per germline, CDR1 SEHNR and CDR2 FQNEAQ (reference sequence). The CDR3 is made up of 13 amino acids. CDR3 amino acids: CASSLGTGGELFF. The DNA of the CDR3 is TGTGCCAGCAGCTTAGGGACTGGCGGGGAGCTGTTTTTT.

The J gene is TRBJ2-7, the V gene TRBV4-2, with 8 positions matching TRBD2. The CDR3 sequence is 15 residues long. V shed 4 bases, J shed 2 bases, and the junction held 7 bases outside the gene matches. The germline V gene encodes CDR1 LGHNA and CDR2 YNFKEQ. The CDR3 spells CASSLGLAMAYEQYF. CDR3 sequence (DNA): TGTGCCAGCAGCCTAGGACTAGCCATGGCCTACGAGCAGTACTTC.

This chain links TRBV7-2 with TRBJ1-2; weak D call: TRBD1 (6 bases). Trimming left V 1 base short and J 7 bases short, with 19 bases between. Germline values: CDR1 SGHTA, CDR2 FQGNSA. CDR3 length: 16 residues. This CDR3 is CASSLDPAGGQGGYTF. CDR3 sequence (DNA): TGTGCCAGCAGCTTAGACCCCGCTGGGGGGCAGGGTGGCTACACCTTC.

This chain links TRBV19 with TRBJ1-4; maybe TRBD1 (5 bases). The length of the CDR3 is 15 residues. Trimming shortened V by 5 bases and J by 7 bases, and 17 bases separated the two germline ends. Looked up from germline, CDR1 is LNHDA and CDR2 is SQIVND (reference sequence). The CDR3 here is CASSATGTIPEKLFF. The CDR3 DNA is TGTGCCAGTAGTGCGACCGGGACCATCCCTGAAAAACTGTTTTTT.

The rearrangement joins TRBV5-8 to TRBJ2-1; D remains unclear. Trimming stripped 5 bases from V and 0 bases from J, with 12 bases between. The V gene's germline CDR1 is SGHTS and CDR2 YDEGEE. CDR3 length: 15 residues. CDR3 in amino acids: CASRKLGSSYNEQFF. The CDR3 DNA reads TGTGCCAGCAGAAAATTAGGAAGCTCCTACAATGAGCAGTTCTTC.